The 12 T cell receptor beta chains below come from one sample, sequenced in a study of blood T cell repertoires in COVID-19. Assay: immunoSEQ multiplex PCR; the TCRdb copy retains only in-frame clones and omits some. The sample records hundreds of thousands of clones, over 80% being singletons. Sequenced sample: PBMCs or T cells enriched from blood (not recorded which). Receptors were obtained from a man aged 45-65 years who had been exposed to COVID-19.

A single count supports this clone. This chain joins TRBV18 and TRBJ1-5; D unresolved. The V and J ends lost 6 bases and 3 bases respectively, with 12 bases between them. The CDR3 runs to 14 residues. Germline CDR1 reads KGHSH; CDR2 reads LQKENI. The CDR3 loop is CASSQNANNQPQHF. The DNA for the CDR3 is TGTGCCAGCTCTCAAAATGCTAACAATCAGCCCCAGCATTTT.

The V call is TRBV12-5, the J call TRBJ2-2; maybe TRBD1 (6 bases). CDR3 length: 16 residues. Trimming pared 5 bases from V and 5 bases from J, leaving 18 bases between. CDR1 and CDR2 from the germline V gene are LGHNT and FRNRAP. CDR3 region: CASGPGWGPRTGELFF. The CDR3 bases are TGTGCTAGTGGTCCCGGTTGGGGGCCACGTACCGGGGAGCTGTTTTTT.

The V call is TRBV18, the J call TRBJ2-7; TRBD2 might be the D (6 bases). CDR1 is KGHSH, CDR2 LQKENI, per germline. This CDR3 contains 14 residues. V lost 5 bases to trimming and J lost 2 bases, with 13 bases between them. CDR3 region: CASSLTGSAYEQYF. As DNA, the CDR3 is TGTGCCAGCTCATTGACCGGGAGCGCCTACGAGCAGTACTTC.

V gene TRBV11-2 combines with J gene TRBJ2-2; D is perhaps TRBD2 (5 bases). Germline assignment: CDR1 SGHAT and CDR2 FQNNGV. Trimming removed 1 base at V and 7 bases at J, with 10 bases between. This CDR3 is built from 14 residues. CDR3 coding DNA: TGTGCCAGCAGCTTAGGAGGGAAGGACGGGGAGCTGTTTTTT. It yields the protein CASSLGGKDGELFF. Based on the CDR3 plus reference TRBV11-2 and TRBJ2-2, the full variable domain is EAGVAQSPRYKIIEKRQSVAFWCNPISGHATLYWYQQILGQGPKLLIQFQNNGVVDDSQLPKDRFSAERLKGVDSTLKIQPAKLEDSAVYLCASSLGGKDGELFFGEGSRLTVL.

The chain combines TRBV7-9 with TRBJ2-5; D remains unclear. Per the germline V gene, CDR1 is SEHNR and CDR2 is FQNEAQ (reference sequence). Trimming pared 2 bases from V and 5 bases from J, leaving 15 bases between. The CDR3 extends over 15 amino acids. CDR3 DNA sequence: TGTGCCAGCAGCTTAATCGATCTGGGCCGGGAGACCCAGTACTTC. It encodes CASSLIDLGRETQYF. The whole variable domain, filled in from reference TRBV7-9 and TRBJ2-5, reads DTGVSQNPRHKITKRGQNVTFRCDPISEHNRLYWYRQTLGQGPEFLTYFQNEAQLEKSRLLSDRFSAERPKGSFSTLEIQRTEQGDSAMYLCASSLIDLGRETQYFGPGTRLLVL.

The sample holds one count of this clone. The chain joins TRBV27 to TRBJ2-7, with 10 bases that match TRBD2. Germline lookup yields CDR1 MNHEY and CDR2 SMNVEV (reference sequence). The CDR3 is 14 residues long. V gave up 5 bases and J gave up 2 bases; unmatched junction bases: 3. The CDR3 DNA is TGTGCCAGCAGTCTCCTAGCGGGAGCCTACGAGCAGTACGTC. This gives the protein CASSLLAGAYEQYV.

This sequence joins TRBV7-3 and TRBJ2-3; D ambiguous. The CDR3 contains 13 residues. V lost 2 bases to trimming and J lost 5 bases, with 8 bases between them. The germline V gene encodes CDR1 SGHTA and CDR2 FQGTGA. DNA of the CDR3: TGTGCCAGCAGCTTATCACTCATAGATACGCAGTATTTT. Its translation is CASSLSLIDTQYF.

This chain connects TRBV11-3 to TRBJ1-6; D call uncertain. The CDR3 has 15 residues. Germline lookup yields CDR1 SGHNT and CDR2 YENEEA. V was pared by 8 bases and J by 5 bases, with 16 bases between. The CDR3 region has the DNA TGTGCCAGCTCCCCAGGATTGATTGATAATTCACCCCTCCACTTT. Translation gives CASSPGLIDNSPLHF.

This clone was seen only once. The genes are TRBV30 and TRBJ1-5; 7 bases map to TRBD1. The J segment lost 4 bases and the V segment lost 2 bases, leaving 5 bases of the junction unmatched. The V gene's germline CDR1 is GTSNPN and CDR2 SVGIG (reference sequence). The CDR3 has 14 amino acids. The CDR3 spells CAWSKGALNQPQHF. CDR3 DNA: TGTGCCTGGAGTAAGGGGGCCCTTAATCAGCCCCAGCATTTT.

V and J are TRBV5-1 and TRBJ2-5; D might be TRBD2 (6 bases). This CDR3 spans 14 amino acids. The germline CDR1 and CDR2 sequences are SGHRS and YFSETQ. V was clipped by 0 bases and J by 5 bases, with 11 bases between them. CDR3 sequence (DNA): TGCGCCAGCAGCTTGGCGTTAAGCGGGGAGACCCAGTACTTC. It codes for CASSLALSGETQYF.

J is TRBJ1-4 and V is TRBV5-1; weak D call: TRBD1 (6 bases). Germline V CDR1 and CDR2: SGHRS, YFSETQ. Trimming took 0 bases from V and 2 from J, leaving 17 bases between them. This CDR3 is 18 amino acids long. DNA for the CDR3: TGCGCCAGCAGCTTGGATGGCAGGGGCGTCCTTACTAATGAAAAACTGTTTTTT. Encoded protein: CASSLDGRGVLTNEKLFF.

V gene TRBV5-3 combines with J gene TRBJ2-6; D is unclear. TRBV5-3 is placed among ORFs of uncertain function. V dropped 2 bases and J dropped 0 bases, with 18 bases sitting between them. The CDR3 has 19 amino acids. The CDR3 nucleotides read TGTGCCAGAAGCTTTCCCGAACAGAGTATCGACTCTGGGGCCAACGTCCTGACTTTC. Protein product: CARSFPEQSIDSGANVLTF.